This T cell receptor beta chain emerged from a study of glioma-infiltrating T cells. Study-level findings and limits: Very few CDR3 sequences were shared between tissue and blood. Tissue-blood divergence was below expectation in non-neoplastic patients, above in gliomas.

As regards this clonotype: Its specificity is unknown.

The ends lost 0 bases at V and 3 bases at J; junction bases unmatched: 6. CDR3 length equals 17 residues. Germline CDR1 reads KGHSH; CDR2 reads LQKENI. The iRepertoire nested amplicon-rescue multiplex PCR amplified TCR alpha and beta CDR3s from RNA. TCRdb re-analysed the multiplex PCR reads in MiXCR, keeping a single row per CDR3 protein. In the table there are around 130,000 distinct CDR3 sequences, more than 20% of which are singletons. The receptor was isolated from a human donor with low-grade glioma or glioblastoma, undergoing nonglioma brain surgery, or in good health (not recorded which). Specimen: glioma tissue, nonneoplastic brain tissue, or PBMCs (not recorded which). V usage is TRBV18 and J usage is TRBJ2-3, with 10 bases aligning to TRBD2. CDR3 in DNA: TGTGCCAGCTCACCACCGATAGCGGGGGGCTTGACAGATACGCAGTATTTT. Residues: CASSPPIAGGLTDTQYF.